Each of the 12 T cell receptor beta chains below was sequenced from the same sample in a study of blood T cells in healthy people across ages. A second PCR, run for about 6 to 12 cycles, used a sample-barcoded 5' primer plus a J-beta primer mix. TCRdb reprocessed the 5' RACE reads via MiXCR and lists one record per CDR3 protein. Among about 1,400,000 distinct CDR3 sequences listed, 42% were seen once. The specimen sequenced was blood. The receptors here all came from a woman aged 18-29 years in good health.

The chain has TRBV20-1 and TRBJ2-7, with 10 positions matching TRBD2. The CDR3 length is 16 residues. Germline V gene sequence: CDR1 DFQATT, CDR2 SNEGSKA (reference sequence). The V segment lost 1 base and the J segment 7 bases; nucleotides outside the gene matches: 13. The CDR3 DNA sequence: TGCAGTGCTAGAGGTCCTCGGGAGCGGGGGGGCAATGAGCAGTACTTC. It codes for CSARGPRERGGNEQYF.

V is TRBV12-3 or TRBV12-4 and J is TRBJ2-7; D ambiguous. Trimming took 7 bases from V and 2 from J, leaving 12 bases between them. The CDR3 consists of 13 residues. The CDR3 nucleotides read TGTGCCAGCACCCGTGGGGTGACCTACGAGCAGTACTTC. It translates to CASTRGVTYEQYF.

The gene calls are TRBV29-1 and TRBJ2-1; TRBD2 is a possible D gene (5 bases). Germline lookup yields CDR1 SQVTM and CDR2 ANQGSEA. Trimming cost V 3 bases and J 4 bases, with 13 bases left between them. The CDR3 runs to 14 residues. The CDR3 bases are TGCAGCGTTGATAGCGCATCAGCTTACAATGAGCAGTTCTTC. Its protein is CSVDSASAYNEQFF.

This clonotype appeared a few times. The J gene is TRBJ1-2, the V gene TRBV7-9; 9 nucleotides agree with TRBD1. CDR1 is SEHNR and CDR2 is FQNEAQ in the germline V gene (reference sequence). The CDR3 is 18 amino acids. V gave up 1 base and J gave up 5 bases; unmatched junction bases: 14. For the CDR3, the DNA is TGTGCCAGCAGCTTAGGGGGCCCACACAGGGGGCGAGATTATGGCTACACCTTC. Protein sequence: CASSLGGPHRGRDYGYTF.

V usage is TRBV15 and J usage is TRBJ2-7, with TRBD2 matching over 13 bases. With 4 bases clipped from V and 2 bases from J, the junction kept 5 bases outside the gene matches. The CDR3 is made up of 16 amino acids. CDR1 and CDR2 (germline): LNHNV, YYDKDF (reference sequence). The CDR3 nucleotides are TGTGCCACCAGCAAACTAGCGGGAGGGCTGCCCTACGAGCAGTACTTC. This codes for CATSKLAGGLPYEQYF.

This rearrangement joins TRBV12-3 or TRBV12-4 to TRBJ1-2; 7 bases map to TRBD1. The CDR3 loop spans 15 amino acids. V was clipped by 6 bases and J by 0 bases; unmatched bases: 7. The CDR3 DNA reads as TGTGCCAGCAGGTTTGCACAGGGGCCTAACTATGGCTACACCTTC. Protein: CASRFAQGPNYGYTF.

This chain connects TRBV12-3 or TRBV12-4 to TRBJ1-2; unclear D gene. The CDR3 loop spans 14 amino acids. Trimming took off 5 bases at V and 6 bases at J, with 16 bases between the two ends. In nucleotides, the CDR3 is TGTGCCAGCAGTGCCTCAGGAAGAACCAATGGCTACACCTTC. Translation: CASSASGRTNGYTF.

This clonotype has at least ten counts. The chain links TRBV6-1 to TRBJ2-7; D gene unclear. This CDR3 has 12 amino acids. Germline V gives CDR1 MNHNS, CDR2 SASEGT. V lost 6 bases to trimming and J lost 2 bases, with 8 bases between them. The CDR3 DNA sequence: TGTGCCAGCAGGGACGGAACCTACGAGCAGTACTTC. Translated, it gives CASRDGTYEQYF.

This clonotype came up a few times. V and J are TRBV27 and TRBJ1-1, with TRBD1 identical over 8 bases. The CDR3 runs to 14 residues. Germline loops: CDR1 MNHEY, CDR2 SMNVEV (reference sequence). With 4 bases clipped from V and 6 bases from J, the junction kept 7 bases outside the gene matches. The CDR3 sequence: CASSSVSGGPEAFF. Here the CDR3 DNA reads TGTGCCAGCAGTTCCGTTTCAGGGGGCCCTGAAGCTTTCTTT.

The chain recombines TRBV27 with TRBJ1-3, with unresolved D. The CDR3 loop spans 14 amino acids. Germline CDR1 is MNHEY and CDR2 is SMNVEV (reference sequence). V was clipped by 6 bases and J by 0 bases, with 9 bases between them. CDR3 in DNA: TGTGCCAGCAGACAGATTAGCTCTGGAAACACCATATATTTT. Its protein product is CASRQISSGNTIYF.

This clonotype has a count of ten or more. The chain uses TRBV7-9 and TRBJ2-1, with D possibly matching TRBD1 (6 bases). V was shortened by 7 bases and J by 3 bases, with 10 bases between the two germline ends. Germline V CDR1 and CDR2: SEHNR, FQNEAQ (reference sequence). The CDR3 consists of 13 residues. CDR3 amino acids: CASNLGGYNEQFF. The CDR3 DNA is TGTGCCAGCAATCTAGGGGGCTACAATGAGCAGTTCTTC.

The chain links TRBV4-1 to TRBJ2-2; D remains unclear. The CDR3 runs 14 residues. V lost 0 bases to trimming and J lost 6 bases, with 8 bases between them. Germline CDR1 MGHRA, CDR2 YSYEKL. CDR3 DNA sequence: TGCGCCAGCAGCCAAGATCCGGGTTCCGGGGAGCTGTTTTTT. Translating it yields CASSQDPGSGELFF.